These 2 T cell receptor beta chains were sequenced from one sample in a study of T cells in Graves' hyperthyroidism and ophthalmopathy. There were TCR beta CDR3 regions amplified from RNA transcripts. TCR CDR3 regions were first amplified by RT-PCR with HTBI primers. Using its own MiXCR run on the multiplex PCR reads, TCRdb lists one record per CDR3 protein. Of around 500,000 distinct CDR3 sequences detected, about 16% appear once; the ten largest clones hold 25% to 30%. What was sequenced was blood. These TCRs come from a woman in her twenties or thirties with Graves' ophthalmopathy.

The sample holds many counts of this clonotype. V gene TRBV24-1 combines with J gene TRBJ2-7; 8 bases align to TRBD1. Per the germline V gene, CDR1 is KGHDR and CDR2 is SFDVKD. The CDR3 runs 15 residues. V shed 3 bases, J shed 1 base, and the junction held 4 bases outside the gene matches. The CDR3 here is CATSDNGQGSYEQYF. The DNA of the CDR3 is TGTGCCACCAGTGATAATGGACAGGGTTCCTACGAGCAGTACTTC.

This clonotype was counted ten times or more. One end of the junction does not line up with germline, which may come from a read error. The genes are TRBV6-1 and TRBJ2-1; no clear D. Germline assignment: CDR1 MNHNS and CDR2 SASEGT. The CDR3 length is 11 residues. The CDR3 is CASSSNNEQFF. The CDR3, as DNA: TGTGCCAGCAGCTCCAACAATGAGCAGTTCTTC.